Sequencing of this T cell receptor (beta chain) was carried out in a study of T cell repertoires in cytomegalovirus infection. This clonotype came up a few times. TCRdb redid the calling of the reads with MiXCR, one entry per CDR3 protein. Among roughly 150,000 distinct CDR3 sequences, about a sixth were seen once, and the ten largest hold roughly a sixth. Input material: CD8+ T cells from PBMCs. The source is a human donor in good health (CMV status not recorded). Some clones in this sample may be carry-over from other donors' samples.

CDR3 DNA: TGTGCCAGCAGCTTAGTGGACCTTACGGGAAAACTGTTTTTT. This gives the protein CASSLVDLTGKLFF. The chain is built from TRBV11-2 and TRBJ1-4; D not certain. The germline V gene has CDR1 SGHAT and CDR2 FQNNGV. This CDR3 has 14 amino acids. V shed 1 base and J shed 10 bases, with 13 bases lying between them.